This paragraph covers one T cell receptor beta chain sequence. Negative isolation yielded CD4+ and CD8+ T cells, and FACS enriched TEMRA cells. Random hexamers served to reverse transcribe roughly 0.45 to 1 ug RNA. Across 54 Vbeta and 13 Jbeta, TCR beta CDR3 was amplified with immunoSEQ multiplex PCR. TCRdb re-called the immunoSEQ multiplex PCR reads through MiXCR, storing one row per CDR3 protein. The sample shows 150,000 to 200,000 distinct CDR3 sequences, more than 90% of them seen only once. CDR1 is SQVTM and CDR2 is ANQGSEA in the germline V gene. Trimming removed 4 bases from V and 1 base from J, with 4 bases in between. The CDR3 sequence is 11 residues long. The data originate from a study of CD8 T cells in Susac syndrome.

J is TRBJ1-2 and V is TRBV29-1; no firm D call. What was sequenced was CD4+ T cells from PBMCs. This TCR was sampled from a human donor with multiple sclerosis. CDR3 sequence reads: CSVVVNYGYTF. DNA of the CDR3: TGCAGCGTTGTGGTTAACTATGGCTACACCTTC.